What follows are 16 T cell receptor beta chains derived from one specimen sequenced in a study of immune heterogeneity within non-small cell lung tumors. Bulk tumor gDNA, 450 to 600 ng per sample, served as the TCR template. Taken during surgery, several biopsies per primary tumor were spaced as far apart as possible within the tumor mass. With untreated, newly diagnosed non-small cell lung cancer, the patients went on to undergo curative surgery. In a multiplex PCR, 32 V and 13 J primers amplified TCR beta CDR3. TCRdb re-analysed the multiplex PCR reads in MiXCR, keeping a single row per CDR3 protein. The data contain 30,000 to 40,000 distinct CDR3 sequences, around 28% of them seen just once; the ten biggest clones take up about 4%. The source material was lung tumor tissue. These receptors were taken from a man aged 35 to 55 with non-small cell lung cancer.

This clonotype was found a few times. The chain couples TRBV9 to TRBJ2-1; D unresolved. From germline, CDR1 is SGDLS and CDR2 YYNGEE. This CDR3 is 13 amino acids long. Deletions cut 0 bases from V and 10 bases from J, with 11 bases between. The CDR3 region is CASSVVPASEQFF. As DNA, the CDR3 is TGTGCCAGCAGCGTAGTACCGGCGAGCGAGCAGTTCTTC.

There are a few counts of this clonotype. This chain joins TRBV12-3 or TRBV12-4 and TRBJ1-1; D gene unclear. The ends were cut back, 6 bases at V and 1 base at J, with 15 bases in the middle. The length of the CDR3 is 15 residues. CDR3 region: CASSLTGVENTEAFF. In nucleotides, the CDR3 is TGTGCCAGCAGCCTCACCGGGGTGGAGAACACTGAAGCTTTCTTT.

The rearrangement joins TRBV11-2 to TRBJ2-3; 9 positions match TRBD2. The CDR3 length is 17 residues. CDR1 and CDR2 from the germline V gene are SGHAT and FQNNGV. Trimming removed 2 bases from V and 2 bases from J; junction bases left unmatched: 8. DNA of the CDR3: TGTGCCAGCAGCTTATCCGGGACTAGCTCCCTCACAGATACGCAGTATTTT. As protein: CASSLSGTSSLTDTQYF.

A note on this clonotype: A junction end diverges from the germline sequence, so it may reflect a read error. V gene TRBV19 combines with J gene TRBJ1-6; weak D call: TRBD1 (5 bases). Germline V gene lookup returns CDR1 LNHDA and CDR2 SQIVND (reference sequence). The CDR3 loop spans 15 amino acids. Written as DNA, the CDR3 is TGTGTCAGTAGTGCTGGGGACGCCTATAATTCACCCCTCCACTTT. Its protein product is CVSSAGDAYNSPLHF.

This clonotype occurred many times. The chain employs TRBV2 and TRBJ2-1, with a possible D match to TRBD2 (6 bases). The CDR3 consists of 13 residues. CDR1 and CDR2 (germline): SNHLY, FYNNEI. V dropped 7 bases and J dropped 12 bases, with 19 bases sitting between them. The CDR3 sequence: CASKSAGAQGQFF. The CDR3 nucleotides are TGTGCCAGCAAGTCAGCGGGTGCGCAGGGGCAGTTCTTC.

This clonotype was observed a few times. This chain joins TRBV20-1 and TRBJ2-2, with D maybe TRBD1 (6 bases). In germline, CDR1 is DFQATT, CDR2 SNEGSKA (reference sequence). This CDR3 is 13 amino acids long. V was trimmed by 6 bases and J by 3 bases, leaving 11 bases between them. The CDR3 is CSAGRQDTGELFF. The CDR3 DNA reads TGCAGTGCAGGAAGACAGGACACCGGGGAGCTGTTTTTT.

Notes on this clonotype: With a much larger clone just one base away, this may be a read error. This chain connects TRBV2 to TRBJ1-5; tentative D call: TRBD1 (5 bases). The CDR3 has 15 amino acids. Germline CDR1 reads SNHLY; CDR2 reads FYNNEI. CDR3 sequence (DNA): TGTGCCAACAGTGAAATGGGGCTCAGCAATCAGCCCCAGCATTTT. Protein: CANSEMGLSNQPQHF.

The chain recombines TRBV10-3 with TRBJ2-3; D call uncertain. Germline V CDR1 and CDR2: ENHRY, SYGVKD. V was cut by 3 bases and J by 5 bases, with 15 bases left in between. The CDR3 spans 15 residues. The CDR3 nucleotides are TGTGCCATCAGTGATCTGGCGGTAAGGAAAGATACGCAGTATTTT. It specifies CAISDLAVRKDTQYF.

This clonotype showed up many times. The CDR3 spells CASTQVQNSEQYF. The CDR3 DNA is TGTGCCAGCACACAGGTTCAGAACTCGGAGCAGTACTTC. The chain carries TRBV2 and TRBJ2-7; weak D call: TRBD1 (5 bases). Trimming cost V 7 bases and J 7 bases, with 17 bases left between them. The CDR3 spans 13 residues. Germline CDR1 is SNHLY and CDR2 is FYNNEI.

By share of the sample, this clonotype is medium-sized. The chain links TRBV12-3 or TRBV12-4 to TRBJ1-5; 8 bases match TRBD1. After removal of 6 bases from V and 3 bases from J, the junction contained 7 bases not matched to a gene. This CDR3 has 15 residues. The CDR3 DNA follows: TGTGCCAGCAGCTCCCAGGGGGCCCTCAATCAGCCCCAGCATTTT. It translates to CASSSQGALNQPQHF.

Worth noting for this clonotype: One junction end disagrees with the germline gene, perhaps due to a read error. The chain uses TRBV3-1 and TRBJ1-2, with TRBD1 as a possible D gene (6 bases). The CDR3 is 15 amino acids. Germline CDR1 is LGHDT and CDR2 is YNNKEL (reference sequence). The CDR3 DNA follows: TGTGCCAGCAGCCAAGGTCTCACAGGGAACTATGGCTACCCCTTC. Encoded protein: CASSQGLTGNYGYPF.

This clonotype is labeled as medium-sized. The rearrangement links TRBV6-1 to TRBJ1-2; 7 bases line up with TRBD1. The CDR3 has 13 residues. Germline V gene data show CDR1 as MNHNS and CDR2 as SASEGT. Losses at the gene ends were 4 bases for V and 4 bases for J; bases not matched to a gene: 3. For the CDR3, the DNA is TGTGCCAGCAGTGGACAGGGTGGCTATGGCTACACCTTC. Protein: CASSGQGGYGYTF.

The rearrangement links TRBV19 to TRBJ2-7; TRBD1 might be the D (6 bases). Germline V gene data show CDR1 as LNHDA and CDR2 as SQIVND (reference sequence). This CDR3 has 14 amino acids. Trimming shortened V by 6 bases and J by 2 bases, and 14 bases separated the two germline ends. In nucleotides, the CDR3 is TGTGCCAGTAGGTTGACAGGTTCCACCTACGAGCAGTACTTC. As protein: CASRLTGSTYEQYF.

This clonotype is medium-sized by share. V gene TRBV11-2 combines with J gene TRBJ1-6; possible D gene TRBD1, 5 bases. Per the germline V gene, CDR1 is SGHAT and CDR2 is FQNNGV. V lost 2 bases, J lost 4 bases, and 9 bases lay in between. The CDR3 sequence is 15 residues long. CDR3: CASSLTGGYNSPLHF. CDR3 sequence (DNA): TGTGCCAGCAGCTTAACAGGCGGTTATAATTCACCCCTCCACTTT.

This clonotype showed up just a few times. This sequence joins TRBV11-3 and TRBJ2-3; 12 bases agree with TRBD2. The CDR3 length is 15 residues. V lost 5 bases and J lost 2; bases outside the gene matches: 2. Germline CDR1 SGHNT, CDR2 YENEEA. CDR3 sequence reads: CASSRTSGNTDTQYF. The CDR3, as DNA: TGTGCCAGCAGCCGGACTAGCGGGAACACAGATACGCAGTATTTT.

This clonotype has a count of ten or more. J is TRBJ1-3 and V is TRBV11-2, with 7 bases lining up with TRBD1. Germline CDR1 is SGHAT and CDR2 is FQNNGV. J lost 2 bases, V lost 5 bases, and 6 bases had no gene match. The length of the CDR3 is 15 residues. In DNA form, the CDR3 reads TGTGCCAGCAGCCCGACAGGGCTCACTGGAAACACCATATATTTT. Protein product: CASSPTGLTGNTIYF.